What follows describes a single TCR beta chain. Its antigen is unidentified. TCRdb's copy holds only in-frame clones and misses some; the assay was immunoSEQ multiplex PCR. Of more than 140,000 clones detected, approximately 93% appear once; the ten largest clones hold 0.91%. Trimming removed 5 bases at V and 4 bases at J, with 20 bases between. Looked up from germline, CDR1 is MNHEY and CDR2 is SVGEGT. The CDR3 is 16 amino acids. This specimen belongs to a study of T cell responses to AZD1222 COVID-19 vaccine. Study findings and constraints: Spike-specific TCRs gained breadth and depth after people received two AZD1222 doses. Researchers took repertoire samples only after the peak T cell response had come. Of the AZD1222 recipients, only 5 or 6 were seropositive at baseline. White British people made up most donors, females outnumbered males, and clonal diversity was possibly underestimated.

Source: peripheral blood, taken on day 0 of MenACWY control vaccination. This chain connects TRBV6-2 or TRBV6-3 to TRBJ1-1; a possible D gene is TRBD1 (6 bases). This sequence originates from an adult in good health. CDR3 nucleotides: TGTGCCAGCAGTCGCCCGAACAGGGCAGACGGCACTGAAGCTTTCTTT. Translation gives CASSRPNRADGTEAFF.